This is a list of T cell receptor beta chains from one sample in a study of PD-L1 blockade in urothelial cancer. Some clones are missing from TCRdb's copy, which holds only in-frame ones; the method was immunoSEQ multiplex PCR. This table holds roughly 40,000 clones, roughly 86% found once. The source material was PBMCs, sampled around atezolizumab (anti-PD-L1) treatment. These receptors were obtained from a man in his 70s with urothelial cancer. CDR3s include the opening cysteine and the closing phenylalanine or tryptophan. Fields, in order: D gene, J gene, V gene, clone size, CDR3 protein. A D gene is named only where the DNA matches it firmly. Clone size is not always given. Where it is, it says once, few, many or a class for expanded clones.

TRBD1 TRBJ1-2 TRBV6-1 few CASSDLGTGENYGYTF
. TRBJ1-5 TRBV15 . CATSIRGVDNQPQHF
. TRBJ2-1 TRBV4-1 . CASSQPGTGRLAGERNEQFF
. TRBJ2-7 TRBV6-1 . CASSVEVSYEQYF
TRBD2 TRBJ2-7 TRBV29-1 . CSAKRAGGAPYEQYF
. TRBJ1-3 TRBV23-1 . CASSQGGISGNTIYF
. TRBJ1-1 TRBV7-8 . CASSLGTVNTEAFF
. TRBJ1-1 TRBV6-1 . CASRHGPDSTEAFF
. TRBJ2-5 TRBV11-3 . CASSPRDAETQYF
TRBD1 TRBJ1-2 TRBV19 . CASSLIPGTAFYGYTF
TRBD2 TRBJ2-7 TRBV7-2 . CASSQTPLAGGVHEQYF
TRBD1 TRBJ2-3 TRBV28 . CASSSGQGPELVADTQYF
TRBD1 TRBJ1-3 TRBV7-9 . CASSQDRVAGNTIYF
TRBD1 TRBJ2-2 TRBV27 . CASRDRANTGELFF
. TRBJ2-3 TRBV6-5 . CASSLVLRSDTQYF
TRBD1 TRBJ2-1 TRBV4-2 once CASSQEGGTGGGEQFF
TRBD2 TRBJ2-1 TRBV15 . CATSREPWGSGSNDEQFF
TRBD2 TRBJ2-1 TRBV4-3 few CASSQGAGGSNEQFF
. TRBJ1-4 TRBV18 few CASSPPGRASTNEKLFF
TRBD1 TRBJ2-6 TRBV18 . CASSRTGPSGANVLTF
. TRBJ1-2 TRBV18 few CASSPSQGKNGYTF
. TRBJ2-1 TRBV11-3 . CASSSLTGGWEGEQFF
. TRBJ1-5 TRBV10-3 . CAISESGGGARQPQHF
. TRBJ2-1 TRBV9 . CASSVEPQGSSYNEQFF
TRBD2 TRBJ2-3 TRBV7-2 few CASSLSLAASTDTQYF
. TRBJ1-1 TRBV4-3 . CASSQVAANTEAFF
TRBD2 TRBJ2-3 TRBV6-6 . CASSSLAGGPGDTQYF